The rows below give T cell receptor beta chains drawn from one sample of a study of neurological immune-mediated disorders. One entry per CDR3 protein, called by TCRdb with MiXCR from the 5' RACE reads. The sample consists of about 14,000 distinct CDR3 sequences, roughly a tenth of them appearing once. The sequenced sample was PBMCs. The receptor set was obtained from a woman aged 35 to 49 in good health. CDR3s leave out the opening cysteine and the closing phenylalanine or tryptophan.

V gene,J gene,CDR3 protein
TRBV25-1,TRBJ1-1,ASSVGLNTEAF
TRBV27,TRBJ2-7,ASSLRGQILYEQY
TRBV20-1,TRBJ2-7,SALQGESYEQY
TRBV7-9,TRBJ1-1,ASSPPGQPYTEAF
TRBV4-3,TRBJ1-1,ASSQGTGTNTEAF
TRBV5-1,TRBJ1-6,ASSLEGQGSSPLH
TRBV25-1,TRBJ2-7,AIQGGPQVRGYEQY
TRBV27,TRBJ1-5,ASSWGGSNQPQH
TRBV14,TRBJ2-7,ASSPLANPYEQY
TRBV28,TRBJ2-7,ASSPGAMSYEQY
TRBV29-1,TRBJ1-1,SVGHVEAF
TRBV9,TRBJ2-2,ASSPRGSGTGELF
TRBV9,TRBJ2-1,ASTLGGASYNEQF